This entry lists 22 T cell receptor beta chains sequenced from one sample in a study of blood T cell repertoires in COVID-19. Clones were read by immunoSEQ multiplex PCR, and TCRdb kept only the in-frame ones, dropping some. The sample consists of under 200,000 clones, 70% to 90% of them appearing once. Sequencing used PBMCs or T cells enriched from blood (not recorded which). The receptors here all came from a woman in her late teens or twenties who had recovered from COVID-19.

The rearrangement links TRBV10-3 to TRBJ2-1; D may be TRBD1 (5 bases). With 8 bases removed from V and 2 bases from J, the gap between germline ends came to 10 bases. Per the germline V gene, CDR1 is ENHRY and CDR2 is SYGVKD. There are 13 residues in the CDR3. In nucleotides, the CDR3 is TGTGCCATCCTCGAAGGGGCCTACAATGAGCAGTTCTTC. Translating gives CAILEGAYNEQFF.

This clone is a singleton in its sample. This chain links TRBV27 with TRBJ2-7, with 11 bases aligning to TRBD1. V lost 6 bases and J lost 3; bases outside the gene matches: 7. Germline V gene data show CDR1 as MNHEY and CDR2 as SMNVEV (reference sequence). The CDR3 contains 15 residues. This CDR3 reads CASRVAGQGGYEQYF. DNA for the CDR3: TGTGCCAGCAGAGTAGCGGGACAGGGGGGCTACGAGCAGTACTTC.

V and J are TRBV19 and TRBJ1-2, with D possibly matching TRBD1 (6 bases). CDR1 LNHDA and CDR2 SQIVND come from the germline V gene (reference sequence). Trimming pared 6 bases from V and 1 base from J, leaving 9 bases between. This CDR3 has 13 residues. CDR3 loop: CASRWDINYGYTF. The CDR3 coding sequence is TGTGCCAGTAGATGGGACATTAACTATGGCTACACCTTC.

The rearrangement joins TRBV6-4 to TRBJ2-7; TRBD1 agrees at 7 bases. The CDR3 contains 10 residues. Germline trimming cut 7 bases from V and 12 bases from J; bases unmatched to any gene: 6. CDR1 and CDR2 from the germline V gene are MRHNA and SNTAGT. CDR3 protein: CASKQGKMYF. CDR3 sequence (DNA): TGTGCCAGCAAACAGGGGAAAATGTACTTC.

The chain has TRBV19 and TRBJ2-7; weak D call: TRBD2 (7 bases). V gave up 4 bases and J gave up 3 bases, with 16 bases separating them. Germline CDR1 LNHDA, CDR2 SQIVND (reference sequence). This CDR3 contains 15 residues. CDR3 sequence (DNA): TGTGCCAGTAGTAGGGGCGGGGGCCGGATCTACGAGCAGTACTTC. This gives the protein CASSRGGGRIYEQYF. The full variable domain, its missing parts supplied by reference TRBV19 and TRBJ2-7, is DGGITQSPKYLFRKEGQNVTLSCEQNLNHDAMYWYRQDPGQGLRLIYYSQIVNDFQKGDIAEGYSVSREKKESFPLTVTSAQKNPTAFYLCASSRGGGRIYEQYFGPGTRLTVT.

This CDR3 reads CATSRAGYSPLHF. In DNA form, the CDR3 reads TGTGCCACCAGCAGAGCGGGGTATTCACCCCTCCACTTT. The chain has TRBV15 and TRBJ1-6, with D unresolved. This CDR3 region has 13 residues. The germline V gene has CDR1 LNHNV and CDR2 YYDKDF (reference sequence). V lost 1 base to trimming and J lost 8 bases, with 6 bases between them.

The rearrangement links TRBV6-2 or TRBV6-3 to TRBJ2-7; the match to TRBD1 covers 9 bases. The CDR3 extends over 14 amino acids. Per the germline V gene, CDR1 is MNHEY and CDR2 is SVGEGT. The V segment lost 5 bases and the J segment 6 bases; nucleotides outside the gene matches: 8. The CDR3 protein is CASSPLGQGSEQYF. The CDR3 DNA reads TGTGCCAGCAGTCCCCTGGGACAGGGTAGCGAGCAGTACTTC.

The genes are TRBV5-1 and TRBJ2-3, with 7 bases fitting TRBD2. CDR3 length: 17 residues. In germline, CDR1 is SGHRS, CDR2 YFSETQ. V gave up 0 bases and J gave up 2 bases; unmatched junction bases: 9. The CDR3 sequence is CASSLAPLAEYTDTQYF. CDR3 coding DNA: TGCGCCAGCAGCTTGGCCCCCCTAGCGGAGTACACAGATACGCAGTATTTT.

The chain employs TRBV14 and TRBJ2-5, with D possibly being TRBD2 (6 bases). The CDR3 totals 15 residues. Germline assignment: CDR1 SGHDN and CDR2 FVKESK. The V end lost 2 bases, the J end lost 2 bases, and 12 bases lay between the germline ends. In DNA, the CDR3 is TGTGCCAGCAGCCAATCCGGAGGGTGGCAAGAGACCCAGTACTTC. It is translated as CASSQSGGWQETQYF. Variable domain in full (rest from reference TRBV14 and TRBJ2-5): EAGVTQFPSHSVIEKGQTVTLRCDPISGHDNLYWYRRVMGKEIKFLLHFVKESKQDESGMPNNRFLAERTGGTYSTLKVQPAELEDSGVYFCASSQSGGWQETQYFGPGTRLLVL.

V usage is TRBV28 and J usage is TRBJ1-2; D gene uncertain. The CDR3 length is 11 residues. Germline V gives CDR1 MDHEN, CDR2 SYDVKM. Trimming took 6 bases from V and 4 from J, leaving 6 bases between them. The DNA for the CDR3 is TGTGCCAGCAGGGCCCCCTATGGCTACACCTTC. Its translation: CASRAPYGYTF.

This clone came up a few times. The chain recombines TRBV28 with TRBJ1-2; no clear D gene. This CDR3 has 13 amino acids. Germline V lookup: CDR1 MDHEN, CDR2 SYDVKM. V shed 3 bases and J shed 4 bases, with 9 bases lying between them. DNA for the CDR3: TGTGCCAGCAGTTTCAGTCACAGCTATGGCTACACCTTC. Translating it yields CASSFSHSYGYTF.

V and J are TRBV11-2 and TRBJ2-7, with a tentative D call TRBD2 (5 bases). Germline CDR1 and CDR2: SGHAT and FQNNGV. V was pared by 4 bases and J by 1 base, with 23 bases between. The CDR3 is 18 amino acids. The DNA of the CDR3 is TGTGCCAGCAGCTCGGTGCCCTCGGGCGGGCGAATTTCCTACGAGCAGTACTTC. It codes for CASSSVPSGGRISYEQYF.

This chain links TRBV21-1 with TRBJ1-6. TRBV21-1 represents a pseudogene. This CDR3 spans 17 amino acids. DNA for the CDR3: TGTGCCAGCAGCGAGATGCGGGTCCGGGTCCGAAATTCACCCCTCCACTTT. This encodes CASSEMRVRVRNSPLHF.

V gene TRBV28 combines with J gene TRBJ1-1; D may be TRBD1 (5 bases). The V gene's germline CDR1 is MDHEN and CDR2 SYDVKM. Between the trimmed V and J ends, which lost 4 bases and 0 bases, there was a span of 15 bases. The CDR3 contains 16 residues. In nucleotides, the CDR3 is TGTGCCAGCAGTTCTGCTCCCAGGGTAATGAACACTGAAGCTTTCTTT. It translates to CASSSAPRVMNTEAFF.

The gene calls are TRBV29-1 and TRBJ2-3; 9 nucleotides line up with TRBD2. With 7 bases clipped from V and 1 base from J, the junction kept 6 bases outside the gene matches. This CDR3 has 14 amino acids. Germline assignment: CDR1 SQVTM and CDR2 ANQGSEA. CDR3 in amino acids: CSAGLALGTDTQYF. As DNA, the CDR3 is TGCAGCGCGGGACTAGCCCTCGGCACAGATACGCAGTATTTT.

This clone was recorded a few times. The CDR3 reads CASSNGGSPQHF. The CDR3, as DNA: TGTGCCAGTAGTAACGGGGGGTCGCCCCAGCATTTT. The chain links TRBV19 to TRBJ1-5; a possible D gene is TRBD1 (5 bases). CDR1 is LNHDA and CDR2 is SQIVND in the germline V gene (reference sequence). CDR3 length: 12 residues. The germline V and J ends were trimmed by 4 bases and 9 bases, with 10 bases remaining between them. The full variable domain, with the rest looked up from reference TRBV19 and TRBJ1-5, is DGGITQSPKYLFRKEGQNVTLSCEQNLNHDAMYWYRQDPGQGLRLIYYSQIVNDFQKGDIAEGYSVSREKKESFPLTVTSAQKNPTAFYLCASSNGGSPQHFGDGTRLSIL.

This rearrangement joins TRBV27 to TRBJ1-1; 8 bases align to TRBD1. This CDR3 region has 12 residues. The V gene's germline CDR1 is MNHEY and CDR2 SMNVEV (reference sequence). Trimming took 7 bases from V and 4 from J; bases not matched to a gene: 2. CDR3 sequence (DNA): TGTGCCAGCAAGACAGGGGCCACTGAAGCTTTCTTT. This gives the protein CASKTGATEAFF.

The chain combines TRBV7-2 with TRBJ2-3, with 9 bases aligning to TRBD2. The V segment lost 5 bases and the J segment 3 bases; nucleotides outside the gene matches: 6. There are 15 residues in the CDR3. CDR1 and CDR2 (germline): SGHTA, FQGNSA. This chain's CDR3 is CASSAGTSITDTQYF. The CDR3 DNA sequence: TGTGCCAGCAGCGCCGGGACTAGCATAACAGATACGCAGTATTTT. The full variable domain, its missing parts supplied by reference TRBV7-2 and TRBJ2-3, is GAGVSQSPSNKVTEKGKDVELRCDPISGHTALYWYRQSLGQGLEFLIYFQGNSAPDKSGLPSDRFSAERTGGSVSTLTIQRTQQEDSAVYLCASSAGTSITDTQYFGPGTRLTVL.

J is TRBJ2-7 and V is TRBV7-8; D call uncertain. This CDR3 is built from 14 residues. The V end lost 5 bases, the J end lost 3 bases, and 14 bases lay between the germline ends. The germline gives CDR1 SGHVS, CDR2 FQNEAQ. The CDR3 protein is CASSQPSRDYEQYF. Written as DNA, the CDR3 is TGTGCCAGCAGCCAACCCTCACGAGACTACGAGCAGTACTTC.

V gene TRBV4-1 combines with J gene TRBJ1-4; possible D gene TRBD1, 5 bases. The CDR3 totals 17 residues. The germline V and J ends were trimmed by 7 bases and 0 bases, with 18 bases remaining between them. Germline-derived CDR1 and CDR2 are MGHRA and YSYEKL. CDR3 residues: CASTRSGGSTTNEKLFF. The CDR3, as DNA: TGCGCCAGCACCCGCTCGGGGGGATCGACAACTAATGAAAAACTGTTTTTT.

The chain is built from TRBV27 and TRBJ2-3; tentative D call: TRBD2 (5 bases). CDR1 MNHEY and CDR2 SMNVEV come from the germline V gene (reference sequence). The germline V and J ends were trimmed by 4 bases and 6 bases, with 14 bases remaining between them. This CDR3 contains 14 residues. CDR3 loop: CASSSALGGDTQYF. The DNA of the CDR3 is TGTGCCAGCAGTTCGGCGCTGGGCGGGGATACGCAGTATTTT.

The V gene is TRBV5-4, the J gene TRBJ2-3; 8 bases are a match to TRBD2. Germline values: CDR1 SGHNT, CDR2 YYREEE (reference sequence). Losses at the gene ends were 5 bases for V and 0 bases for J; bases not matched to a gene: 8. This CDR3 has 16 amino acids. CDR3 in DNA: TGTGCCAGCAGGGGGACGAGCGGGGGAAGCACAGATACGCAGTATTTT. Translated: CASRGTSGGSTDTQYF.